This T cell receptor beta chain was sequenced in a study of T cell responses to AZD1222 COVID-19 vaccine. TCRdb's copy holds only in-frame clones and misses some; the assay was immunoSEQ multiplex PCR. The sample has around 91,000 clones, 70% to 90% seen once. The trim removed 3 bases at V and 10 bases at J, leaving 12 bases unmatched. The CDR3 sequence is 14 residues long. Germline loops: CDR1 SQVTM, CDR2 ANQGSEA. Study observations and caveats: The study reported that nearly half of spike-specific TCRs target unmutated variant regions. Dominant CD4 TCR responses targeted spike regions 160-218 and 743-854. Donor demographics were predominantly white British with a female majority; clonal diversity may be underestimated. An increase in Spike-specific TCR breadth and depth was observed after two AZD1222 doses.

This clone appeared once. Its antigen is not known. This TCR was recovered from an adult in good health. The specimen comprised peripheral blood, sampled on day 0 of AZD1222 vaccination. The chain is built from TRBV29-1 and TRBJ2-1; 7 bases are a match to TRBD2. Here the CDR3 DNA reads TGCAGCGTTGAGGAGGAAAGCGGGGAAGGGGAGCAGTTCTTC. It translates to CSVEEESGEGEQFF.